The 9 T cell receptor beta chains below come from one sample, sequenced in a study of CD4 T cells in relation to SARS-CoV-2 and coronaviruses. The unexposed donors gave CD4+ T cells in 2011-2018, prior to COVID-19. Isolation of CD4+ T cells took place after 10 days in culture. Sequencing was performed with immunoSEQ multiplex PCR; in TCRdb, only in-frame clones are kept and a portion is missing. The sample records tens of thousands of clones, just over 75% being singletons. The antigens for these receptors are not known. The material sequenced was CD4+ T cells from PBMCs, cultured in vitro. These receptors were obtained from a human donor in good health.

The chain recombines TRBV30 with TRBJ2-7; D is uncertain. The CDR3 sequence is 12 residues long. From germline, CDR1 is GTSNPN and CDR2 SVGIG (reference sequence). V was trimmed by 2 bases and J by 3 bases, leaving 8 bases between them. CDR3 sequence (DNA): TGTGCCTGGAGTCGGACCGTCTACGAGCAGTACTTC. Amino acids: CAWSRTVYEQYF.

V is TRBV15 and J is TRBJ2-2, with D tentatively TRBD1 or TRBD2 (5 bases each). V lost 6 bases, J lost 3 bases, and 8 bases lay in between. Germline V lookup: CDR1 LNHNV, CDR2 YYDKDF (reference sequence). The CDR3 contains 13 residues. The CDR3 protein is CATSGTDTGELFF. CDR3 DNA: TGTGCCACCAGTGGGACGGACACCGGGGAGCTGTTTTTT.

The V and J genes are TRBV24-1 and TRBJ2-2; D is perhaps TRBD1 or TRBD2 (5 bases each). This CDR3 has 15 residues. Trimming stripped 3 bases from V and 1 base from J, with 8 bases between. Per germline, CDR1 KGHDR and CDR2 SFDVKD. The CDR3 protein is CATSDGTMNTGELFF. The CDR3, as DNA: TGTGCCACCAGTGATGGGACGATGAACACCGGGGAGCTGTTTTTT.

This clone was recorded a few times. The chain is built from TRBV5-1 and TRBJ1-2; D gene uncertain. CDR1 is SGHRS, CDR2 YFSETQ, per germline. This CDR3 spans 15 amino acids. The V gene lost 4 bases and the J gene lost 0 bases, with 13 bases spanning the gap. CDR3 residues: CASSPSPSPNYGYTF. The DNA for the CDR3 is TGCGCCAGCAGCCCCTCCCCCAGTCCTAACTATGGCTACACCTTC.

J is TRBJ1-5 and V is TRBV27; no firm D call. V gave up 0 bases and J gave up 4 bases, with 7 bases separating them. Germline V gives CDR1 MNHEY, CDR2 SMNVEV (reference sequence). The CDR3 loop spans 14 amino acids. The CDR3, as DNA: TGTGCCAGCAGTTTATCCCTTGGGAATCAGCCCCAGCATTTT. Residues: CASSLSLGNQPQHF.

This clone has just one count. The V gene is TRBV6-5, the J gene TRBJ2-5, with TRBD1 matching over 7 bases. Germline CDR1 is MNHEY and CDR2 is SVGAGI. Unmatched junction bases numbered 7, after V lost 2 bases and J lost 4 bases. The CDR3 extends over 15 amino acids. The CDR3 loop is CASSYRGGDRETQYF. Here the CDR3 DNA reads TGTGCCAGCAGTTACAGAGGTGGGGACAGAGAGACCCAGTACTTC.

The rearrangement joins TRBV7-3 to TRBJ2-7, with D possibly matching TRBD1 (6 bases). The CDR3 is made up of 14 amino acids. Between the trimmed V and J ends, which lost 5 bases and 2 bases, there was a span of 13 bases. Germline V gene data show CDR1 as SGHTA and CDR2 as FQGTGA. CDR3 bases: TGTGCCAGCAGCCAGGACCCAGGGGCCTACGAGCAGTACTTC. As protein: CASSQDPGAYEQYF.

This clone was seen only a few times. The chain combines TRBV7-9 with TRBJ1-1; D might be TRBD1 (6 bases). With 5 bases removed from V and 9 bases from J, the gap between germline ends came to 22 bases. The germline gives CDR1 SEHNR, CDR2 FQNEAQ (reference sequence). This CDR3 has 15 amino acids. CDR3 region: CASSSLRSGRGKAFF. CDR3 nucleotides: TGTGCCAGCAGCAGCCTAAGGTCGGGGAGGGGGAAAGCTTTCTTT.

This chain connects TRBV2 to TRBJ2-1; a weak D match, TRBD1 (5 bases). Germline assignment: CDR1 SNHLY and CDR2 FYNNEI. The CDR3 contains 14 residues. Trimming removed 6 bases at V and 2 bases at J, with 11 bases between. CDR3 protein: CASRSGFTYNEQFF. The CDR3 DNA reads TGTGCCAGCAGGTCAGGGTTTACCTACAATGAGCAGTTCTTC.